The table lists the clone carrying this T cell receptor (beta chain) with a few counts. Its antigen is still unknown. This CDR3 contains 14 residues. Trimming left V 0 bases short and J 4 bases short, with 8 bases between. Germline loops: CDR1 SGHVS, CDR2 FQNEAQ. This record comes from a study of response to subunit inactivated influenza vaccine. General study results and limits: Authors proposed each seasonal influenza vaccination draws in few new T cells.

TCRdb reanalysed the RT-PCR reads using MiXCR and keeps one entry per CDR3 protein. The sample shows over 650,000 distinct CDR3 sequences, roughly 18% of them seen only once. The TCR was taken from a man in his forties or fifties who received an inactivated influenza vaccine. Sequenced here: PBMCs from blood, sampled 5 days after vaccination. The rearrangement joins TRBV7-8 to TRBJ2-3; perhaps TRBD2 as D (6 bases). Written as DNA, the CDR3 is TGTGCCAGCAGCTTAGCGGAGGGTTCAGATACGCAGTATTTT. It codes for CASSLAEGSDTQYF.